Below are 26 T cell receptor beta chains sequenced from a single sample in a study of CD8 T cells in ankylosing spondylitis. TCRdb re-analysed the 5' RACE reads in MiXCR, keeping a single row per CDR3 protein. The sample includes about 840,000 distinct CDR3 sequences, 10% to 15% of them seen just once. Their specific antigens are unknown. Broader study findings: Characteristic, it appeared, of ankylosing spondylitis blood was a TCR beta motif of several highly homologous variants.

The sequenced sample consisted of blood, either unsorted or a sorted T cell fraction (not recorded which). Receptors were obtained from a male donor with ankylosing spondylitis.

This clonotype was counted ten times or more. This chain uses TRBV5-6 with TRBJ1-5, with D tentatively TRBD1 (5 bases). V lost 3 bases to trimming and J lost 9 bases, with 16 bases between them. Germline V lookup: CDR1 SGHDT, CDR2 YYEEEE. The CDR3 consists of 14 residues. CDR3 bases: TGTGCCAGCAGCTCGACAGTTATCCATCGGCCCCAGCATTTT. This encodes CASSSTVIHRPQHF. Full variable domain (outside the CDR3, taken from reference TRBV5-6 and TRBJ1-5): DAGVTQSPTHLIKTRGQQVTLRCSPKSGHDTVSWYQQALGQGPQFIFQYYEEEERQRGNFPDRFSGHQFPNYSSELNVNALLLGDSALYLCASSSTVIHRPQHFGDGTRLSIL.

This clonotype was seen just once. The chain couples TRBV20-1 to TRBJ2-7; D might be TRBD2 (6 bases). V lost 4 bases and J lost 3, with 16 bases in between. From germline, CDR1 is DFQATT and CDR2 SNEGSKA (reference sequence). The length of the CDR3 is 14 residues. CDR3 residues: CSAIGRTKSYEQYF. CDR3 DNA: TGCAGTGCTATAGGCCGGACTAAGAGCTACGAGCAGTACTTC.

J is TRBJ1-5 and V is TRBV15, with D unresolved. The V gene's germline CDR1 is LNHNV and CDR2 YYDKDF (reference sequence). This CDR3 is 13 amino acids long. V lost 4 bases, J lost 6 bases, and 10 bases lay in between. The CDR3: CATSNGRIQPQHF. In DNA form, the CDR3 reads TGTGCCACCAGCAACGGACGGATTCAGCCCCAGCATTTT.

A few counts support this clonotype. The CDR3 coding sequence is TGTGCCAGTGCTGTAGGGACCTACAATGAGCAGTTCTTC. This translates into CASAVGTYNEQFF. The V call is TRBV19, the J call TRBJ2-1; D gene ambiguous. V was trimmed by 8 bases and J by 2 bases, leaving 10 bases between them. This CDR3 is 13 amino acids long. Germline CDR1 is LNHDA and CDR2 is SQIVND (reference sequence).

The CDR3 region is CASSRTRSSPLHF. DNA of the CDR3: TGTGCCAGCAGTCGGACAAGGAGTTCACCCCTCCACTTT. The chain employs TRBV12-3 or TRBV12-4 and TRBJ1-6; the D gene is possibly TRBD1 (5 bases). The V end lost 5 bases, the J end lost 9 bases, and 11 bases lay between the germline ends. The CDR3 runs to 13 residues.

At least ten counts were recorded for this clonotype. The chain has TRBV7-2 and TRBJ1-4; possibly TRBD1 for D (6 bases). The V gene lost 3 bases and the J gene lost 6 bases, with 17 bases spanning the gap. CDR1 and CDR2 (germline): SGHTA, FQGNSA. The CDR3 is made up of 16 amino acids. The DNA of the CDR3 is TGTGCCAGCAGCTTGACACAGGGAAGATACGATGAAAAACTGTTTTTT. Its protein product is CASSLTQGRYDEKLFF. Supplemented by reference TRBV7-2 and TRBJ1-4, the full variable domain reads GAGVSQSPSNKVTEKGKDVELRCDPISGHTALYWYRQSLGQGLEFLIYFQGNSAPDKSGLPSDRFSAERTGGSVSTLTIQRTQQEDSAVYLCASSLTQGRYDEKLFFGSGTQLSVL.

This clonotype occurred a few times. The rearrangement uses TRBV7-2 and TRBJ1-4; the D gene is possibly TRBD1 (5 bases). V lost 1 base to trimming and J lost 8 bases, with 14 bases between them. Germline V lookup: CDR1 SGHTA, CDR2 FQGNSA. This CDR3 is 15 amino acids long. This CDR3 is CASSLEGPGTEKLFF. The CDR3, as DNA: TGTGCCAGCAGCTTAGAGGGACCGGGGACCGAAAAACTGTTTTTT. Looking up the rest from reference TRBV7-2 and TRBJ1-4 gives the full variable domain: GAGVSQSPSNKVTEKGKDVELRCDPISGHTALYWYRQSLGQGLEFLIYFQGNSAPDKSGLPSDRFSAERTGGSVSTLTIQRTQQEDSAVYLCASSLEGPGTEKLFFGSGTQLSVL.

The V call is TRBV20-1, the J call TRBJ2-3; no clear D. This CDR3 is 14 amino acids long. Germline CDR1 reads DFQATT; CDR2 reads SNEGSKA (reference sequence). Trimming shortened V by 0 bases and J by 2 bases, and 9 bases separated the two germline ends. CDR3 nucleotides: TGCAGTGCTAGAGACTCCCGCACCACAGATACGCAGTATTTT. Protein sequence: CSARDSRTTDTQYF.

This clonotype has ten or more counts. CDR3 in amino acids: CSARVLAVYNEQFF. The CDR3 DNA is TGCAGTGCTAGAGTGCTAGCGGTTTACAATGAGCAGTTCTTC. The chain joins TRBV20-1 to TRBJ2-1, with 7 bases matching TRBD2. Germline CDR1 reads DFQATT; CDR2 reads SNEGSKA (reference sequence). J was trimmed by 4 bases and V by 1 base; bases with no gene match: 4. The CDR3 contains 14 residues.

This clonotype has more than one count but fewer than ten. The chain carries TRBV4-2 and TRBJ1-2; 9 bases align to TRBD1. The germline V gene has CDR1 LGHNA and CDR2 YNFKEQ. This CDR3 comprises 14 residues. V trimming: 8 bases; J trimming: 5 bases; junction bases outside the gene matches: 9. The CDR3 DNA follows: TGTGCCAGCGGCAAACAGGGGGCGGAATATGGCTACACCTTC. Translated, it gives CASGKQGAEYGYTF.

This clonotype has only a few counts. V and J are TRBV6-1 and TRBJ1-2; 8 nucleotides line up with TRBD1. With V trimmed by 11 bases and J by 0 bases, 8 bases remained unmatched. The CDR3 runs 14 residues. Germline CDR1 and CDR2: MNHNS and SASEGT. Here the CDR3 reads CASQGAGANYGYTF. The CDR3 DNA reads as TGTGCCTCCCAGGGGGCAGGGGCTAACTATGGCTACACCTTC.

The chain is built from TRBV4-2 and TRBJ2-7; possible D gene TRBD2, 6 bases. The CDR3 sequence is 15 residues long. The V gene lost 4 bases and the J gene lost 0 bases, with 13 bases spanning the gap. Germline CDR1 and CDR2: LGHNA and YNFKEQ. CDR3 bases: TGTGCCAGCAGCCGCGGGCTCGGGGGCTCCTACGAGCAGTACTTC. Amino acids: CASSRGLGGSYEQYF.

This sequence joins TRBV12-3 or TRBV12-4 and TRBJ1-1; tentatively, D is TRBD1 (6 bases). The V gene lost 3 bases and the J gene lost 5 bases, with 13 bases spanning the gap. CDR3 length: 14 amino acids. The CDR3 bases are TGTGCCAGCAGTTTGGGGGGGGCGGATACTGAAGCTTTCTTT. It is translated as CASSLGGADTEAFF.

The sample holds a few counts of this clonotype. The CDR3 bases are TGCGCCAGCAGCCCGACCGGGACAGGGGAACACATTCAGTACTTC. As protein: CASSPTGTGEHIQYF. This chain connects TRBV5-1 to TRBJ2-4; 10 bases line up with TRBD1. Germline V CDR1 and CDR2: SGHRS, YFSETQ. The CDR3 has 15 amino acids. V lost 4 bases to trimming and J lost 8 bases; unmatched junction nucleotides: 9.

This clonotype was found a few times. The chain links TRBV10-3 to TRBJ2-3, with TRBD2 identical over 10 bases. The germline V gene has CDR1 ENHRY and CDR2 SYGVKD. The CDR3 totals 18 residues. Germline trimming cut 4 bases from V and 0 bases from J; bases unmatched to any gene: 10. The CDR3 coding sequence is TGTGCCATCAGTGGTGGTAGCGGGGGGCTAGGGAGCACAGATACGCAGTATTTT. Translated: CAISGGSGGLGSTDTQYF.

In its sample, this clonotype was seen a few times. This chain uses TRBV15 with TRBJ2-7; 7 nucleotides align to TRBD1. Unmatched junction bases numbered 6, after V lost 5 bases and J lost 2 bases. Germline V gene data show CDR1 as LNHNV and CDR2 as YYDKDF (reference sequence). The CDR3 contains 14 residues. The CDR3 protein is CATSGGQKTYEQYF. CDR3 bases: TGTGCCACCAGCGGGGGACAGAAGACCTACGAGCAGTACTTC.

This clonotype turned up a few times. The rearrangement joins TRBV12-3 or TRBV12-4 to TRBJ2-5, with D possibly TRBD1 on 6 matching bases. The CDR3 length is 15 residues. Trimming shortened V by 6 bases and J by 4 bases, and 18 bases separated the two germline ends. The CDR3 sequence: CASSRGGLRGETQYF. As DNA, the CDR3 is TGTGCCAGCAGCCGAGGGGGTCTGAGGGGAGAGACCCAGTACTTC.

The chain couples TRBV6-2 or TRBV6-3 to TRBJ1-5; 7 bases fit TRBD1. Germline V gene data show CDR1 as MNHEY and CDR2 as SVGEGT. This CDR3 contains 16 residues. V dropped 2 bases and J dropped 2; count of bases not matched to a gene: 6. CDR3 residues: CASSYVQGGGNQPQHF. For the CDR3, the DNA is TGTGCCAGCAGTTACGTCCAGGGGGGCGGCAATCAGCCCCAGCATTTT.

This clonotype was observed many times. The rearrangement uses TRBV24-1 and TRBJ2-2; 10 bases line up with TRBD1. CDR3 length: 17 residues. In germline, CDR1 is KGHDR, CDR2 SFDVKD. V was clipped by 3 bases and J by 6 bases; unmatched bases: 9. CDR3 in amino acids: CATSDPTDRGIPGELFF. CDR3 in DNA: TGTGCCACCAGTGATCCCACGGACAGGGGGATACCCGGGGAGCTGTTTTTT.

The rearrangement links TRBV20-1 to TRBJ2-5; D tentatively reads TRBD1 or TRBD2 (5 bases each). The CDR3 spans 14 residues. Trimming pared 5 bases from V and 7 bases from J, leaving 20 bases between. Germline lookup yields CDR1 DFQATT and CDR2 SNEGSKA (reference sequence). The CDR3 loop reads CSASLGTVMGTQYF. The CDR3, as DNA: TGCAGTGCTTCCCTCGGGACGGTTATGGGGACCCAGTACTTC.

In this sample, this clonotype turned up a few times. A junction end diverges from the germline sequence, so it may reflect a read error. Here the CDR3 reads CASSSPKGSHEQYF. DNA of the CDR3: TGTGCCAGCAGCTCACCCAAGGGCTCCCACGAGCAGTACTTC. The chain uses TRBV13 and TRBJ2-7; D not certain. This CDR3 region has 14 residues. CDR1 is PRHDT, CDR2 FYEKMQ, per germline (reference sequence). Looking up the rest from reference TRBV13 and TRBJ2-7 gives the full variable domain: AAGVIQSPRHLIKEKRETATLKCYPIPRHDTVYWYQQGPGQDPQFLISFYEKMQSDKGSIPDRFSAQQFSDYHSELNMSSLELGDSALYFCASSSPKGSHEQYFGPGTRLTVT.

This clonotype was seen ten or more times. The chain employs TRBV29-1 and TRBJ1-2; the match to TRBD1 covers 11 bases. The CDR3 sequence is 12 residues long. The germline V gene has CDR1 SQVTM and CDR2 ANQGSEA. V lost 7 bases and J lost 6; bases outside the gene matches: 4. The CDR3 is CSGGQGANGYTF. CDR3 DNA sequence: TGCAGCGGAGGACAGGGGGCGAATGGCTACACCTTC.

This clonotype was found many times. J is TRBJ2-7 and V is TRBV29-1, with 9 bases identical to TRBD1. The junction had 7 bases not matched to a gene; V was cut back by 3 bases and J by 7 bases. Per germline, CDR1 SQVTM and CDR2 ANQGSEA. This CDR3 has 13 amino acids. The CDR3, as DNA: TGCAGCGTTGAGAAGGACAGGGGAAAAGAGCAGTACTTC. It codes for CSVEKDRGKEQYF.

In this sample, this clonotype turned up many times. The rearrangement joins TRBV20-1 to TRBJ1-2; 7 bases agree with TRBD1. Germline V gene sequence: CDR1 DFQATT, CDR2 SNEGSKA (reference sequence). This CDR3 has 12 amino acids. The junction had 8 bases not matched to a gene; V was cut back by 5 bases and J by 8 bases. This CDR3 reads CSASTGTGGYTF. The CDR3 DNA is TGCAGTGCTTCGACAGGGACCGGAGGCTACACCTTC.

The table lists this clonotype with a few counts. The gene calls are TRBV5-1 and TRBJ2-7, with D possibly being TRBD2 (5 bases). CDR1 and CDR2 from the germline V gene are SGHRS and YFSETQ. V was trimmed by 4 bases and J by 6 bases, leaving 8 bases between them. The CDR3 is made up of 11 amino acids. The CDR3, as DNA: TGCGCCAGCAGCCAGGAGGCCGAGCAGTACTTC. This encodes CASSQEAEQYF.

The rearrangement uses TRBV30 and TRBJ2-1; the match to TRBD2 covers 8 bases. The CDR3 is 15 residues long. Trimming at V came to 7 bases and at J to 0 bases, leaving 8 bases not matched to a gene. Germline loops: CDR1 GTSNPN, CDR2 SVGIG (reference sequence). CDR3 sequence: CAYSGNPRSYNEQFF. The CDR3 coding sequence is TGTGCCTATAGCGGGAACCCCCGCTCCTACAATGAGCAGTTCTTC.